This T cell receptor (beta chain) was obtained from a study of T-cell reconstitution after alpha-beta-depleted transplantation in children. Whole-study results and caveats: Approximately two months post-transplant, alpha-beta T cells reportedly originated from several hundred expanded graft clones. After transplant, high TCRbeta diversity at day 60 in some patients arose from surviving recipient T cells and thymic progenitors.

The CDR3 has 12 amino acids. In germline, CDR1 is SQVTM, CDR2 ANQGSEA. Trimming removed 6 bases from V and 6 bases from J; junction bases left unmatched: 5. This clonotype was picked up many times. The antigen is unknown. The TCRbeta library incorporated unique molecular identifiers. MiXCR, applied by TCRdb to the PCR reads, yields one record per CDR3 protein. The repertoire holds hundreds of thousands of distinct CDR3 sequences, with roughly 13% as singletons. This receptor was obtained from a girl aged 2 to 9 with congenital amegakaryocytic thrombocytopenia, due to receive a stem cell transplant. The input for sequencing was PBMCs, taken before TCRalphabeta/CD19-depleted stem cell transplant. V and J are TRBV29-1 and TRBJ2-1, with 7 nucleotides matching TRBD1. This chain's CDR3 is CSVRGSSNEQFF. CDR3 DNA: TGCAGCGTCAGGGGGTCGTCCAATGAGCAGTTCTTC.